A single sample is the source of the 17 T cell receptor beta chains below, sequenced in a study of Graves' ophthalmopathy and Graves' hyperthyroidism. Investigators amplified TCR beta CDR3 regions from RNA transcripts. RT-PCR with HTBI primers came first, then second-round multiplex PCR. TCRdb redid the calling of the multiplex PCR reads with MiXCR, one entry per CDR3 protein. The table shows about 740,000 distinct CDR3 sequences, with roughly 41% occurring only once. Material for sequencing was peripheral blood. Every receptor here comes from an adult man with Graves' ophthalmopathy.

The chain combines TRBV7-6 with TRBJ1-4, with 7 bases matching TRBD1. Trimming removed 6 bases from V and 7 bases from J; junction bases left unmatched: 8. The CDR3 has 14 amino acids. The germline V gene encodes CDR1 SGHVS and CDR2 FNYEAQ. The CDR3 loop is CASRAGGITEKLFF. The DNA for the CDR3 is TGTGCCAGCAGGGCAGGGGGTATTACTGAAAAACTGTTTTTT.

Concerning this clonotype itself: One junction end disagrees with the germline gene, perhaps due to a read error. The chain links TRBV24-1 to TRBJ2-5, with 12 nucleotides matching TRBD2. CDR3 length: 15 amino acids. Per germline, CDR1 KGHDR and CDR2 SFDVKD. Here the CDR3 reads CASSNRLAGVETQYF. In DNA form, the CDR3 reads TGTGCCAGCAGTAACAGACTAGCGGGAGTGGAGACCCAGTACTTC.

V and J are TRBV4-3 and TRBJ2-7; 7 bases line up with TRBD1. The length of the CDR3 is 13 residues. With 4 bases clipped from V and 5 bases from J, the junction kept 5 bases outside the gene matches. Germline loops: CDR1 LGHNA, CDR2 YSLEER. Here the CDR3 reads CASSRGQADEQYF. As DNA, the CDR3 is TGCGCCAGCAGCCGAGGACAGGCTGACGAGCAGTACTTC.

This clonotype was counted a single time. A read error is possible here, since a much larger clone lies one base away. J is TRBJ2-7 and V is TRBV7-2; tentatively, D is TRBD1 or TRBD2 (5 bases each). This CDR3 has 14 residues. Germline V CDR1 and CDR2: SGHTA, FQGNSA. The CDR3 spells CAGSPDVWDLEQYF. For the CDR3, the DNA is TGTGCCGGCAGCCCGGACGTATGGGACCTCGAGCAGTACTTC.

There are many counts of this clonotype. The rearrangement joins TRBV19 to TRBJ1-5; the match to TRBD1 covers 8 bases. The trim removed 4 bases at V and 7 bases at J, leaving 9 bases unmatched. Germline values: CDR1 LNHDA, CDR2 SQIVND (reference sequence). CDR3 length: 15 residues. CDR3 nucleotide sequence: TGTGCCAGTAGTACGCGTGGACAGGGAGGACAGCCCCAGCATTTT. Protein: CASSTRGQGGQPQHF. Drawing the rest from reference TRBV19 and TRBJ1-5, the complete variable domain is DGGITQSPKYLFRKEGQNVTLSCEQNLNHDAMYWYRQDPGQGLRLIYYSQIVNDFQKGDIAEGYSVSREKKESFPLTVTSAQKNPTAFYLCASSTRGQGGQPQHFGDGTRLSIL.

This chain links TRBV6-1 with TRBJ2-6; D might be TRBD1 (7 bases). CDR3 size: 16 residues. Germline values: CDR1 MNHNS, CDR2 SASEGT. V was clipped by 4 bases and J by 0 bases, with 10 bases between them. The CDR3 sequence is CASSAQGGSGANVLTF. CDR3 coding DNA: TGTGCCAGCAGTGCCCAGGGGGGCTCTGGGGCCAACGTCCTGACTTTC.

At least ten counts were recorded for this clonotype. The rearrangement joins TRBV2 to TRBJ2-7, with TRBD1 identical over 8 bases. CDR1 is SNHLY and CDR2 is FYNNEI in the germline V gene. CDR3 length: 16 amino acids. Trimming cost V 6 bases and J 3 bases; bases outside gene matches: 13. CDR3 sequence: CASSLLFRTGNYEQYF. CDR3 nucleotides: TGTGCCAGCAGCCTACTTTTTCGGACAGGGAACTACGAGCAGTACTTC.

The V gene is TRBV7-8, the J gene TRBJ1-5; D not resolved. The germline V and J ends were trimmed by 0 bases and 6 bases, with 12 bases remaining between them. CDR3 length: 15 residues. CDR1 and CDR2 (germline): SGHVS, FQNEAQ. DNA of the CDR3: TGTGCCAGCAGCTTAGCATTGGGTTCAGTTCAGCCCCAGCATTTT. Residues: CASSLALGSVQPQHF.

The chain employs TRBV7-8 and TRBJ1-5, with no clear D. The V gene lost 1 base and the J gene lost 4 bases, with 11 bases spanning the gap. The CDR3 totals 15 residues. The germline gives CDR1 SGHVS, CDR2 FQNEAQ. The DNA for the CDR3 is TGTGCCAGCAGCTTAGAGAACAGTCGTAATCAGCCCCAGCATTTT. This gives the protein CASSLENSRNQPQHF.

This clonotype showed up just a few times. This chain joins TRBV9 and TRBJ1-1; TRBD1 aligns across 7 bases. The germline V gene encodes CDR1 SGDLS and CDR2 YYNGEE. The J segment lost 3 bases and the V segment lost 4 bases, leaving 9 bases of the junction unmatched. This CDR3 is built from 15 residues. The DNA for the CDR3 is TGTGCCAGCAGCCTTGACAGGGTCAAGGACACTGAAGCTTTCTTT. The encoded protein is CASSLDRVKDTEAFF. The variable domain in full, completed from reference TRBV9 and TRBJ1-1, reads DSGVTQTPKHLITATGQRVTLRCSPRSGDLSVYWYQQSLDQGLQFLIQYYNGEERAKGNILERFSAQQFPDLHSELNLSSLELGDSALYFCASSLDRVKDTEAFFGQGTRLTVV.

This clonotype was counted at least ten times. J is TRBJ2-7 and V is TRBV7-2; TRBD1 or TRBD2 may be the D gene (5 bases each). Trimming cost V 1 base and J 3 bases, with 10 bases left between them. The CDR3 contains 14 residues. Germline assignment: CDR1 SGHTA and CDR2 FQGNSA. DNA for the CDR3: TGTGCCAGCAGCTTAGGAGGGGTTGACTACGAGCAGTACTTC. It yields the protein CASSLGGVDYEQYF. Full variable domain (missing parts from reference TRBV7-2 and TRBJ2-7): GAGVSQSPSNKVTEKGKDVELRCDPISGHTALYWYRQSLGQGLEFLIYFQGNSAPDKSGLPSDRFSAERTGGSVSTLTIQRTQQEDSAVYLCASSLGGVDYEQYFGPGTRLTVT.

The CDR3 is CASSRRHRAQPQHF. For the CDR3, the DNA is TGTGCCAGTAGCCGCAGGCACAGGGCCCAGCCCCAGCATTTT. V and J are TRBV19 and TRBJ1-5, with a weak D call TRBD1 (6 bases). V lost 6 bases, J lost 7 bases, and 16 bases lay in between. This CDR3 has 14 residues. CDR1 LNHDA and CDR2 SQIVND come from the germline V gene (reference sequence).

The chain carries TRBV28 and TRBJ2-5; 9 bases are a match to TRBD2. V lost 6 bases to trimming and J lost 1 base; unmatched junction nucleotides: 6. The CDR3 sequence is 15 residues long. In germline, CDR1 is MDHEN, CDR2 SYDVKM. The CDR3 nucleotides read TGTGCCAGCAGCTTGATGACTAGCGGCCAAGAGACCCAGTACTTC. Translation: CASSLMTSGQETQYF.

In its sample, this clonotype was seen many times. A read error may explain this, as a much larger clone is one base away. The chain uses TRBV7-9 and TRBJ1-1; no clear D gene. The CDR3 spans 13 residues. Deletions cut 2 bases from V and 0 bases from J, with 4 bases between. Per the germline V gene, CDR1 is SEHNR and CDR2 is FQNEAQ (reference sequence). CDR3 in amino acids: CASSLMVNTEAFF. As DNA, the CDR3 is TGTGCCAGCAGCTTAATGGTGAACACTGAAGCTTTCTTT.

V and J are TRBV2 and TRBJ1-1; D perhaps matches TRBD1 (6 bases). In germline, CDR1 is SNHLY, CDR2 FYNNEI. The CDR3 is made up of 12 amino acids. The germline V and J ends were trimmed by 3 bases and 10 bases, with 12 bases remaining between them. Here the CDR3 reads CASSDTGRTAFF. In DNA, the CDR3 is TGTGCCAGCAGTGACACAGGGCGTACAGCTTTCTTT.

This clonotype was counted only a few times. The chain joins TRBV20-1 to TRBJ1-4, with D perhaps matching TRBD1 (5 bases). The CDR3 consists of 14 residues. V was cut by 5 bases and J by 12 bases, with 22 bases left in between. Germline V CDR1 and CDR2: DFQATT, SNEGSKA (reference sequence). CDR3 sequence (DNA): TGCAGTGCTTCCGACCCATTCCTACAGGCCGAACTGTTTTTT. It encodes CSASDPFLQAELFF.

This clonotype was detected many times. It may be a read error: a sequence one base away is much more abundant. This chain links TRBV7-8 with TRBJ1-2; D gene ambiguous. Germline loops: CDR1 SGHVS, CDR2 FQNEAQ. This CDR3 comprises 13 residues. V was cut by 4 bases and J by 0 bases, with 6 bases left in between. The CDR3 loop is CASSYGANYGYTF. CDR3 DNA sequence: TGTGCCAGCAGCTACGGGGCTAACTATGGCTACACCTTC.